Reported below is one T cell receptor (beta chain). This clone's antigen is unknown. Base qualities are not recorded, but no much larger clone differs from it by a single base. This sample is part of a study of blood T cells in healthy people across ages (dated by TCRdb to 2015 to 2017). Study-level background: In model experiments, template switching captured about one uniquely barcoded TCR beta cDNA molecule for every two T cells. Using deep sequencing normalized with unique cDNA molecular identifiers, the study measured how TCR beta repertoire diversity changes with age. Donors were grouped into four age groups: young (average roughly 17 years), middle-aged (39), aged (roughly 62) and long-lived (over 80). To avoid experimental bias, donors of different ages were randomly spread across the sequencing lanes. Two additional independent replicas of 1 million unique cDNA reads from the same blood draw were analyzed for two donors (one aged 18 to 30 and one aged 80 or older).

Library creation used 5' RACE. Sequenced using an Illumina HiSeq 2500. The second PCR ran for roughly 7 to 11 cycles and used a J-beta primer mix along with a sample-barcoded 5' primer. A template-switch 5' adaptor carrying 12 random nucleotides introduced a unique molecular identifier onto each TCR beta cDNA molecule. At least 2.5 million CDR3-containing paired-end reads were obtained from each sample. The Mint cDNA synthesis kit, primed by a TRBC-specific oligonucleotide, was used to synthesize first-strand cDNA from all RNA. All cDNA was treated with uracil-DNA glycosylase and then went through a first 18-cycle PCR with the universal primers M1SS and BC2_uni_R. The original methods were these. For normalization, 1 million high-quality reads, each with a distinct molecular identifier, were randomly selected from each sample. Instead of being binned into consensus sequences, reads with shared molecular identifiers were discarded. MiTCR, with a Q25 quality threshold and the strictest error-elimination algorithm, was used for CDR3 identification, clonotype clustering and error correction. A nonparametric unseen species model using Euler transformation provided a lower-bound estimate of total TCR beta diversity. In-frame beta chains were kept once TCRdb had trimmed the public reads at Q25 with fastp and called clones with MiXCR. Each entry is one CDR3 protein sequence, shown with its most common DNA and genes. In this record, the V and J calls reflect TCRdb's handling and not the investigators' own analysis. Within this sample are about 1.4 million distinct CDR3 sequences, with around 55% of them counted one time only. Over 5% of the sample comes from the top ten.

On the study overall, not on this receptor specifically: Compared with the aged group, the long-lived group had more naive CD4+ T cells, fewer expanded clones and increased TCR diversity, a pattern suggesting age selection. Total diversity estimates from one million sequenced T cells were considered lower bounds and underestimates. Donor CMV infection status was unknown, potentially confounding age-related changes in expanded clonotypes. There was a strong correlation between observed TCR beta diversity and the percentage of naive T cells measured by flow cytometry. Conclusive comparison of naive and antigen-experienced compartments was prevented by the profiling of bulk unsorted PBMCs. Observed TCR beta diversity per million T cells fell roughly linearly with age, and a significant reduction was already apparent by age about 38.

The 40 or so donors, aged roughly 6 to 90 years, were systemically healthy Caucasian individuals from Russia. Each donor gave approximately 10 milliliters of peripheral blood, collected into EDTA-treated Vacutainer tubes. Ficoll-Paque density-gradient centrifugation was used to isolate PBMCs, with at least 7 million per sample. Trizol reagent was used to extract total RNA from the PBMCs, yielding at least 6 micrograms per sample. The percentages of naive CD45RAhigh/CD27high T cells were determined by flow cytometry on a PBMC aliquot from every donor. This sequence originates from a man aged 18-30 years in good health. Sequencing was performed on blood.

The DNA sequence follows: TGTGCCAGCAGCGTAGTGGGGTTGAGCTCCTACAATGAGCAGTTCTTC. Its product reads: CASSVVGLSSYNEQFF. In this chain, TRBV9 is recombined with TRBJ2-1, with no D gene named confidently. Inclusive of the bounding cysteine and phenylalanine, the CDR3 is 16 residues long. The entry retains the CDR3 DNA only, 48 bases that are in frame from base 1. From the germline V gene, CDR1 is SGDLS and CDR2 is YYNGEE. V was cut back by 0 bases and J by 0 bases, leaving a gap of 10 bases between them.